Sequencing of this T cell receptor (beta chain) was carried out in a study of T cell changes during pregnancy in multiple sclerosis. Germline CDR1 SGHDT, CDR2 YYEEEE. The V and J ends lost 1 base and 0 bases, in that order; junction bases with no gene match: 7. There are 17 residues in the CDR3. Here immunoSEQ multiplex PCR was the method, and the copy in TCRdb shows in-frame clones only, minus some. The sample shows 47,000 or so clones, 90% of them seen only once. The TCR comes from a female donor in good health, enrolled as a control in a pregnancy study. The chain is built from TRBV5-6 and TRBJ2-1, with 7 nucleotides matching TRBD1. The sequencing here drew on peripheral blood, taken after pregnancy. The chain's CDR3 is CASSLKPDRSSYNEQFF. The DNA for the CDR3 is TGTGCCAGCAGCTTGAAACCGGACAGGAGCTCCTACAATGAGCAGTTCTTC.